This T cell receptor beta chain stems from a study of shared T cell receptors in the human thymus. Assay used: immunoSEQ multiplex PCR; TCRdb lists only in-frame clones, some missing. Seen here are some 760,000 clones, roughly 88% observed once, and the top ten hold approximately 0.01%. The data were also submitted as part of a second study, on human thymus T cells. That study adds: Donor material was obtained from healthy Finnish infants undergoing corrective surgery for congenital heart defects. In corrective heart surgery, resections were taken, and these provided the thymus tissue. V and J gene usage appeared biased in thymic and blood repertoires.

Sequencing used thymocytes. This receptor was taken from a girl in the first two years of life with a congenital heart defect.

The CDR3 DNA sequence: TGTGCCAGCAGTTACTCTGGGCAGGCCGGTGGCTACACCTTC. This sequence encodes CASSYSGQAGGYTF. This chain links TRBV6-5 with TRBJ1-2; D unclear. The ends were cut back, 0 bases at V and 7 bases at J, with 12 bases in the middle. The germline gives CDR1 MNHEY, CDR2 SVGAGI. The CDR3 covers 14 residues.